One sample yielded the 17 T cell receptor beta chains listed below, sequenced in a study of T cell changes during pregnancy in multiple sclerosis. Libraries were prepared by immunoSEQ multiplex PCR; TCRdb keeps only in-frame clonotypes and omits some of them. Of around 97,000 clones in the sample, around 91% are singletons; the top ten hold around 0.84%. Sequenced material: peripheral blood, taken after pregnancy. These receptors were collected from a female donor with multiple sclerosis, enrolled in a pregnancy study.

CDR3 bases: TGTGCCAGCAGTTTAGGAGAGGGCGCAGGTGAAGAGACCCAGTACTTC. The encoded protein is CASSLGEGAGEETQYF. V is TRBV28 and J is TRBJ2-5; D may be TRBD2 (5 bases). CDR3 size: 16 residues. Germline CDR1 and CDR2: MDHEN and SYDVKM. The V end was cut by 2 bases, the J end by 3 bases, with 16 bases between.

The rearrangement links TRBV5-1 to TRBJ1-4; D perhaps matches TRBD1 (6 bases). The CDR3 covers 14 residues. V was cut by 0 bases and J by 6 bases, with 9 bases left in between. CDR1 is SGHRS, CDR2 YFSETQ, per germline. The CDR3 here is CASSLAQGDEKLFF. For the CDR3, the DNA is TGCGCCAGCAGCTTGGCACAGGGTGATGAAAAACTGTTTTTT. Full variable domain (missing parts from reference TRBV5-1 and TRBJ1-4): KAGVTQTPRYLIKTRGQQVTLSCSPISGHRSVSWYQQTPGQGLQFLFEYFSETQRNKGNFPGRFSGRQFSNSRSEMNVSTLELGDSALYLCASSLAQGDEKLFFGSGTQLSVL.

The chain is built from TRBV5-5 and TRBJ2-3; D is ambiguous. The CDR3 runs 15 residues. Trimming took 2 bases from V and 2 from J, leaving 12 bases between them. Germline V gene data show CDR1 as SGHKS and CDR2 as YYEKEE (reference sequence). The CDR3 nucleotides are TGTGCCAGCAGCTTATGGCTGAACCCCACAGATACGCAGTATTTT. It yields the protein CASSLWLNPTDTQYF.

This rearrangement joins TRBV5-8 to TRBJ1-1, with 7 bases identical to TRBD1. The V gene end was trimmed by 2 bases and the J gene end by 1 base; junction bases not matched to a gene: 5. This CDR3 region has 15 residues. CDR1 and CDR2 from the germline V gene are SGHTS and YDEGEE. CDR3 sequence reads: CASSFKGAENTEAFF. DNA for the CDR3: TGTGCCAGCAGCTTTAAGGGGGCTGAGAACACTGAAGCTTTCTTT.

The rearrangement joins TRBV11-3 to TRBJ2-1, with TRBD2 identical over 8 bases. J was trimmed by 2 bases and V by 5 bases; bases with no gene match: 2. Per the germline V gene, CDR1 is SGHNT and CDR2 is YENEEA. The CDR3 is 14 amino acids. CDR3 amino acids: CASSRRGAYNEQFF. CDR3 DNA: TGTGCCAGCAGCCGGCGGGGGGCCTACAATGAGCAGTTCTTC. The full variable domain, rest sourced from reference TRBV11-3 and TRBJ2-1, is EAGVVQSPRYKIIEKKQPVAFWCNPISGHNTLYWYLQNLGQGPELLIRYENEEAVDDSQLPKDRFSAERLKGVDSTLKIQPAELGDSAVYLCASSRRGAYNEQFFGPGTRLTVL.

The chain recombines TRBV23-1 with TRBJ1-5; D gene ambiguous. TRBV23-1 is identified as an open reading frame with a role that is uncertain. V was pared by 3 bases and J by 4 bases, with 13 bases between. The CDR3 runs to 15 residues. This CDR3 is CASSQKMGRNQPQHF. The CDR3 region has the DNA TGCGCCAGCAGTCAGAAGATGGGCCGTAATCAGCCCCAGCATTTT.

The chain is built from TRBV29-1 and TRBJ1-2; unclear D gene. The CDR3 sequence is 13 residues long. Germline lookup yields CDR1 SQVTM and CDR2 ANQGSEA. V was pared by 5 bases and J by 3 bases, with 13 bases between. This CDR3 is CSVPSDTHYGYTF. In nucleotides, the CDR3 is TGCAGCGTTCCCTCAGACACCCACTATGGCTACACCTTC.

J is TRBJ2-7 and V is TRBV30; 10 bases are shared with TRBD1. The germline CDR1 and CDR2 sequences are GTSNPN and SVGIG (reference sequence). This CDR3 comprises 14 residues. The CDR3 DNA sequence: TGTGCTGCATTATACCGGGACAGGGGCCACGAGCAGTACTTC. This encodes CAALYRDRGHEQYF.

This chain uses TRBV18 with TRBJ2-3; TRBD2 matches 16 bases. Trimming removed 8 bases from V and 2 bases from J; junction bases left unmatched: 7. CDR1 is KGHSH and CDR2 is LQKENI in the germline V gene. The CDR3 loop spans 17 amino acids. CDR3 loop: CASTPGTSGRATDTQYF. CDR3 coding DNA: TGTGCCAGCACCCCCGGGACTAGCGGGAGGGCCACAGATACGCAGTATTTT.

V gene TRBV27 combines with J gene TRBJ2-1; TRBD2 aligns across 8 bases. CDR1 is MNHEY and CDR2 is SMNVEV in the germline V gene (reference sequence). CDR3 length equals 15 residues. V dropped 6 bases and J dropped 5; count of bases not matched to a gene: 9. CDR3 protein: CASRKPGLDNNEQFF. CDR3 in DNA: TGTGCCAGCAGGAAACCGGGACTAGACAACAATGAGCAGTTCTTC.

This rearrangement joins TRBV27 to TRBJ1-5; maybe TRBD1 (6 bases). The CDR3 totals 18 residues. CDR1 is MNHEY and CDR2 is SMNVEV in the germline V gene (reference sequence). Trimming took off 0 bases at V and 0 bases at J, with 15 bases between the two ends. CDR3 sequence reads: CASSLSGAPRYSNQPQHF. The CDR3, as DNA: TGTGCCAGCAGTTTATCGGGGGCCCCCAGGTATAGCAATCAGCCCCAGCATTTT.

V gene TRBV5-1 combines with J gene TRBJ1-5; D is unclear. The CDR3 has 14 residues. V lost 0 bases and J lost 9, with 13 bases in between. Per germline, CDR1 SGHRS and CDR2 YFSETQ. This CDR3 reads CASSLAGNFWPQHF. The CDR3 nucleotides are TGCGCCAGCAGCTTGGCCGGTAACTTTTGGCCCCAGCATTTT.

The chain is built from TRBV15 and TRBJ2-1, with TRBD2 matching 11 bases. The V gene end was trimmed by 3 bases and the J gene end by 9 bases; junction bases not matched to a gene: 7. The germline CDR1 and CDR2 sequences are LNHNV and YYDKDF (reference sequence). The CDR3 spans 15 residues. DNA of the CDR3: TGTGCCACCAGCAGTTTAGCGGGAGGGCTGGCTGAGCAGTTCTTC. Translation: CATSSLAGGLAEQFF.

V gene TRBV2 combines with J gene TRBJ2-2; 13 positions agree with TRBD2. Unmatched junction bases numbered 7, after V lost 5 bases and J lost 1 base. The CDR3 is made up of 18 amino acids. CDR1 is SNHLY, CDR2 FYNNEI, per germline. The CDR3 here is CASSPRLAGGLNTGELFF. The DNA of the CDR3 is TGTGCCAGCAGTCCACGACTAGCGGGGGGCCTGAACACCGGGGAGCTGTTTTTT.

The chain couples TRBV29-1 to TRBJ1-6; D may be TRBD1 (5 bases). The V gene's germline CDR1 is SQVTM and CDR2 ANQGSEA. V lost 7 bases to trimming and J lost 9 bases, with 16 bases between them. This CDR3 comprises 13 residues. The DNA of the CDR3 is TGCAGCGCCGGCCAGGGCTTGGGTTCACCCCTCCACTTT. This encodes CSAGQGLGSPLHF.

This chain connects TRBV11-3 to TRBJ1-1; D gene unclear. Per the germline V gene, CDR1 is SGHNT and CDR2 is YENEEA. The CDR3 spans 13 residues. The V gene lost 2 bases and the J gene lost 6 bases, with 10 bases spanning the gap. The CDR3 DNA is TGTGCCAGCAGCTTAACAAACCTCGCTGAAGCTTTCTTT. Translating it yields CASSLTNLAEAFF.

The rearrangement links TRBV19 to TRBJ1-5; TRBD1 matches at 9 bases. Trimming at V came to 3 bases and at J to 9 bases, leaving 6 bases not matched to a gene. This CDR3 spans 14 amino acids. The germline V gene encodes CDR1 LNHDA and CDR2 SQIVND (reference sequence). The DNA for the CDR3 is TGTGCCAGTAGTATGGGACAGGGCGCATGGCCCCAGCATTTT. The encoded protein is CASSMGQGAWPQHF.